Each of the 13 T cell receptor beta chains below was sequenced from the same sample in a study of shared clonotypes between healthy human individuals. The data were produced by immunoSEQ multiplex PCR, yet TCRdb's version contains in-frame clones alone and is incomplete. The table has about 690,000 clones, less than 95% seen once; the top ten hold approximately 35%. Sequencing was done on a sample of memory CD8+ T cells from PBMCs. Subset of the sample: CD45RO+ cells pooled with CCR7-negative TemRA cells. Source of these receptors: a man younger than 35 in good health. Some clones in this sample may be carry-over from other donors' samples.

V usage is TRBV10-2 and J usage is TRBJ2-7; 7 nucleotides line up with TRBD1. The CDR3 runs to 14 residues. Trimming took 9 bases from V and 4 from J; bases not matched to a gene: 12. Germline V gene lookup returns CDR1 WSHSY and CDR2 SAAADI. The CDR3 sequence is CASDDGDRYYEQYF. The CDR3 nucleotides are TGCGCCAGTGACGATGGGGACAGATATTACGAGCAGTACTTC.

V is TRBV6-4 and J is TRBJ2-7; 7 nucleotides line up with TRBD1. CDR3 length: 13 residues. Losses at the gene ends were 6 bases for V and 3 bases for J; bases not matched to a gene: 5. The V gene's germline CDR1 is MRHNA and CDR2 SNTAGT. CDR3 bases: TGTGCCAGCAGGGGACGGGACAGCTACGAGCAGTACTTC. It translates to CASRGRDSYEQYF.

The J gene is TRBJ2-3, the V gene TRBV4-1; TRBD2 aligns across 7 bases. Trimming removed 0 bases from V and 2 bases from J; junction bases left unmatched: 5. CDR1 and CDR2 from the germline V gene are MGHRA and YSYEKL. CDR3 length: 16 amino acids. CDR3 nucleotide sequence: TGCGCCAGCAGCCAAGATCCAGCGGGGCTCACAGATACGCAGTATTTT. Translated: CASSQDPAGLTDTQYF.

This clone was recorded only once. The V and J genes are TRBV4-2 and TRBJ2-7; tentative D call: TRBD2 (6 bases). The CDR3 is 16 residues long. V lost 1 base and J lost 2, with 15 bases in between. Germline CDR1 LGHNA, CDR2 YNFKEQ. The CDR3 reads CASSQVNQRAAYEQYF. DNA for the CDR3: TGTGCCAGCAGCCAAGTAAATCAGCGGGCAGCCTACGAGCAGTACTTC.

The V gene is TRBV7-9, the J gene TRBJ2-7; the match to TRBD1 covers 9 bases. The CDR3 is 15 residues long. V shed 8 bases, J shed 6 bases, and the junction held 14 bases outside the gene matches. Germline CDR1 is SEHNR and CDR2 is FQNEAQ (reference sequence). The CDR3 loop is CASGNTRTGEREQYF. The CDR3 DNA reads as TGTGCCAGCGGCAACACGCGGACAGGGGAACGCGAGCAGTACTTC.

This chain links TRBV6-1 with TRBJ2-3; 7 bases match TRBD1. This CDR3 contains 16 residues. In germline, CDR1 is MNHNS, CDR2 SASEGT. J was trimmed by 3 bases and V by 4 bases; bases with no gene match: 10. The CDR3 sequence is CASSVQTGSGTDTQYF. Written as DNA, the CDR3 is TGTGCCAGCAGTGTACAGACAGGGAGTGGGACAGATACGCAGTATTTT.

This clone was seen just once. The chain uses TRBV13 and TRBJ2-5; 7 nucleotides line up with TRBD1. The junction had 8 bases not matched to a gene; V was cut back by 1 base and J by 0 bases. Germline CDR1 PRHDT, CDR2 FYEKMQ (reference sequence). The CDR3 has 17 residues. In DNA, the CDR3 is TGTGCCAGCAGCTTAGCCGGGCCAGGGGGAAACCAAGAGACCCAGTACTTC. Translating it yields CASSLAGPGGNQETQYF.

The V gene is TRBV27, the J gene TRBJ2-3; the D is unclear. The CDR3 runs 13 residues. Deletions cut 6 bases from V and 2 bases from J, with 9 bases between. CDR1 is MNHEY, CDR2 SMNVEV, per germline (reference sequence). CDR3 bases: TGTGCCAGCAGGAGCAGGTACACAGATACGCAGTATTTT. Its protein product is CASRSRYTDTQYF.

This sequence joins TRBV27 and TRBJ2-1; 10 bases line up with TRBD2. The CDR3 extends over 18 amino acids. Germline V gene sequence: CDR1 MNHEY, CDR2 SMNVEV (reference sequence). V trimming: 5 bases; J trimming: 2 bases; junction bases outside the gene matches: 12. The CDR3 nucleotides read TGTGCCAGCAGTATTACTCCGACTAGCGGGCCAGCCTACAATGAGCAGTTCTTC. It specifies CASSITPTSGPAYNEQFF.

The V call is TRBV7-9, the J call TRBJ2-7; 10 bases are a match to TRBD2. CDR1 SEHNR and CDR2 FQNEAQ come from the germline V gene (reference sequence). This CDR3 has 15 amino acids. V trimming: 3 bases; J trimming: 0 bases; junction bases outside the gene matches: 2. The CDR3 loop reads CASSFSGRPSYEQYF. CDR3 DNA: TGTGCCAGCAGCTTTAGCGGGAGGCCCTCCTACGAGCAGTACTTC.

This chain links TRBV7-3 with TRBJ2-2, with unresolved D. The CDR3 loop spans 13 amino acids. From germline, CDR1 is SGHTA and CDR2 FQGTGA. Deletions cut 2 bases from V and 8 bases from J, with 9 bases between. The CDR3 loop is CASSLVGSGELFF. The CDR3, as DNA: TGTGCCAGCAGCTTAGTAGGGTCAGGGGAGCTGTTTTTT.

A remark on this clone: Other DNA sequences in this sample translate to the same CDR3. This chain joins TRBV27 and TRBJ2-1; TRBD2 aligns across 11 bases. Germline V gives CDR1 MNHEY, CDR2 SMNVEV (reference sequence). With 4 bases clipped from V and 3 bases from J, the junction kept 5 bases outside the gene matches. The CDR3 is 16 residues long. The CDR3 sequence is CASSSPGTSGYNEQFF. CDR3 DNA sequence: TGTGCCAGCAGTTCACCGGGGACTAGCGGCTACAATGAGCAGTTCTTC.

The chain couples TRBV10-3 to TRBJ2-7; TRBD1 or TRBD2 may be the D gene (6 bases each). The CDR3 has 14 amino acids. The ends were cut back, 2 bases at V and 2 bases at J, with 10 bases in the middle. Germline lookup yields CDR1 ENHRY and CDR2 SYGVKD. CDR3 protein: CAISEEGGPYEQYF. In DNA, the CDR3 is TGTGCCATCAGTGAGGAGGGGGGCCCCTACGAGCAGTACTTC.